This T cell receptor beta chain was sequenced during a study of regulatory T cells in long-lasting Graves disease. Regarding time point: persistent/refractory GD, antithyroid drugs over 5 years with positive TRAb. There was RNA extracted from PBMCs, and the TCR library was made from it. A few counts support this clonotype. Antigen unknown. Between the trimmed V and J ends, which lost 3 bases and 0 bases, there was a span of 12 bases. The germline gives CDR1 LNHDA, CDR2 SQIVND (reference sequence). The CDR3 length is 16 residues. Investigators prepared the TCR beta libraries by applying iRepertoire HTBI primers and Arm-PCR of CDR3 regions. In TCRdb, the multiplex PCR reads were re-called with MiXCR into one record per CDR3 protein. Of roughly 430,000 distinct CDR3 sequences in the sample, roughly a fifth were seen once. Broader study findings: It was in persistent disease that TRBV28, TRBJ1-2 and TRBJ2-5 were favored. Lower TCR diversity characterized persistent Graves' patients relative to newly diagnosed patients.

The input for sequencing was peripheral blood mononuclear cells (PBMCs), taken when the disease was refractory, from a patient treated with antithyroid drugs. The source of this sequence is a female donor with Graves disease. The chain joins TRBV19 to TRBJ1-3, with D unresolved. CDR3 residues: CASSIGGEISGNTIYF. The CDR3 DNA follows: TGTGCCAGTAGTATCGGCGGTGAAATCTCTGGAAACACCATATATTTT. The variable domain in full, completed from reference TRBV19 and TRBJ1-3, reads DGGITQSPKYLFRKEGQNVTLSCEQNLNHDAMYWYRQDPGQGLRLIYYSQIVNDFQKGDIAEGYSVSREKKESFPLTVTSAQKNPTAFYLCASSIGGEISGNTIYFGEGSWLTVV.